This is a list of T cell receptor beta chains from one sample in a study of blood T cell repertoires in COVID-19. The protocol was immunoSEQ multiplex PCR, while the TCRdb copy is restricted to in-frame clones and leaves out a portion. The sample holds tens of thousands of clones; 70% to 90% are singletons and the top ten take 3.9%. The sequencing input was peripheral blood. The receptor set was obtained from a human donor in a cohort sampled during active COVID-19. Both conserved end residues are part of each CDR3. A D gene is named only where the DNA matches it firmly. Size is stated for part of the rows, as once, few or many counts, or as a class when the clone is expanded.

size: .; D: .; J: TRBJ1-2; V: TRBV19; DNA: TGTGCCAGTAGTACATCCCCTTACCTTACAGGGATGGATGGCTACACCTTC; CDR3: CASSTSPYLTGMDGYTF
size: .; D: TRBD2; J: TRBJ2-1; V: TRBV19; DNA: TGTGCCAGTAGTATCATAGCGGGAGACTACAATGAGCAGTTCTTC; CDR3: CASSIIAGDYNEQFF
size: .; D: .; J: TRBJ2-1; V: TRBV6-2/TRBV6-3; DNA: TGTGCCAGCAGTTACGCTCTCAGGGTGGCCTACAATGAGCAGTTCTTC; CDR3: CASSYALRVAYNEQFF
size: .; D: .; J: TRBJ2-1; V: TRBV5-8; DNA: TGTGCCAGCAGCTTCCCAAAGGCGGGCGGCTTTTACAATGAGCAGTTCTTC; CDR3: CASSFPKAGGFYNEQFF
size: .; D: .; J: TRBJ1-1; V: TRBV5-6; DNA: TGTGCCAGCAGCTTGGGCGGGTTTTCAGTGACTGAAGCTTTCTTT; CDR3: CASSLGGFSVTEAFF
size: few; D: .; J: TRBJ1-6; V: TRBV13; DNA: TGTGCCAGCAGCCCCACGGGAGACTCGAATTCACCCCTCCACTTT; CDR3: CASSPTGDSNSPLHF
size: .; D: .; J: TRBJ2-2; V: TRBV10-3; DNA: TGTGCCATCAAGACAGTACTGAACACCGGGGAGCTGTTTTTT; CDR3: CAIKTVLNTGELFF
size: .; D: TRBD1; J: TRBJ1-4; V: TRBV9; DNA: TGTGCCAGCAGCGAACAGGGGTGGTCTAATGAAAAACTGTTTTTT; CDR3: CASSEQGWSNEKLFF
size: once; D: TRBD1; J: TRBJ2-7; V: TRBV13; DNA: TGTGCCAGCAGACCCTCCCCGGGACAGGGACAGCCTTCCTACGAGCAGTACTTC; CDR3: CASRPSPGQGQPSYEQYF
size: .; D: TRBD1; J: TRBJ2-3; V: TRBV6-2/TRBV6-3; DNA: TGTGCCAGCAGTGGGACAGGGGGGGCAGATACGCAGTATTTT; CDR3: CASSGTGGADTQYF
size: .; D: .; J: TRBJ2-1; V: TRBV29-1; DNA: TGCAGCGTTCTACTGCCCCACAATGAGCAGTTCTTC; CDR3: CSVLLPHNEQFF
size: .; D: .; J: TRBJ1-5; V: TRBV7-9; DNA: TGTGCCAGCAGCGGCAACGCCATGGGCAATCAGCCCCAGCATTTT; CDR3: CASSGNAMGNQPQHF
size: .; D: .; J: TRBJ2-5; V: TRBV21-1; DNA: TGTGCCAGCAGCAGGCCCGTCCGACGCGGGGACCAAGAGACCCAGTACTTC; CDR3: CASSRPVRRGDQETQYF
size: .; D: TRBD1; J: TRBJ1-3; V: TRBV18; DNA: TGTGCCAGCTCACTAATGACAGGGAGCACGTTTGGAAACACCATATATTTT; CDR3: CASSLMTGSTFGNTIYF
size: once; D: .; J: TRBJ2-7; V: TRBV25-1; DNA: TGTGCCAGCAGTAAAGCTTCCTCCTACGAGCAGTACTTC; CDR3: CASSKASSYEQYF
size: .; D: .; J: TRBJ1-1; V: TRBV28; DNA: TGTGCCAGCAGTTCGGACACAAACACTGAAGCTTTCTTT; CDR3: CASSSDTNTEAFF
size: .; D: .; J: TRBJ2-3; V: TRBV6-6; DNA: TGTGCCAGCAGTTACCCCCAGGGTGGGTCAAATACGCAGTATTTT; CDR3: CASSYPQGGSNTQYF
size: .; D: .; J: TRBJ1-2; V: TRBV14; DNA: TGTGCCAGCAGCCAACCAGGACAGTCCTTCTTTGGCTACACCTTC; CDR3: CASSQPGQSFFGYTF
size: .; D: .; J: TRBJ1-3; V: TRBV7-2; DNA: TGTGCCAGCAGCTTAGCGGGGGCCCTCGGAAACACCATATATTTT; CDR3: CASSLAGALGNTIYF
size: .; D: TRBD1; J: TRBJ1-1; V: TRBV9; DNA: TGTGCCAGCAGCGTAGAACCAGGGGGCACTGAAGCTTTCTTT; CDR3: CASSVEPGGTEAFF
size: .; D: TRBD1; J: TRBJ1-2; V: TRBV6-5; DNA: TGTGCCAGCAGTTACTGGACAGAGGGGGCCTCGAAGGGCTACACCTTC; CDR3: CASSYWTEGASKGYTF
size: .; D: TRBD1; J: TRBJ1-1; V: TRBV11-2; DNA: TGTGCCAGCAGCTTAGATTGGAACAGGGGGAACACTGAAGCTTTCTTT; CDR3: CASSLDWNRGNTEAFF
size: .; D: TRBD1; J: TRBJ1-5; V: TRBV27; DNA: TGTGCCAGCAGTTTAAGTGCAGGGGGCTGGGAGCCCCAGCATTTT; CDR3: CASSLSAGGWEPQHF
size: .; D: TRBD1; J: TRBJ1-6; V: TRBV9; DNA: TGTGCCAGCAGCGTAGTAGGGGGCGGTTCACCCCTCCACTTT; CDR3: CASSVVGGGSPLHF
size: .; D: TRBD1; J: TRBJ2-7; V: TRBV6-5; DNA: TGTGCCAGCAGCATCAGGACAGGGGGCAACTACGAGCAGTACTTC; CDR3: CASSIRTGGNYEQYF
size: few; D: TRBD2; J: TRBJ2-1; V: TRBV4-1; DNA: TGCGCCAGCAGCCTACTAGCGGACTCCTACAATGAGCAGTTCTTC; CDR3: CASSLLADSYNEQFF
size: once; D: .; J: TRBJ2-7; V: TRBV5-1; DNA: TGCGCCAGCAGCTTGGAAGTCGGGGAAGTTCACGAGCAGTACTTC; CDR3: CASSLEVGEVHEQYF
size: .; D: TRBD1; J: TRBJ2-5; V: TRBV5-3; DNA: TGTGCCAGAAGCTTGGCGGGTCAGGGGGTAGACCAAGAGACCCAGTACTTC; CDR3: CARSLAGQGVDQETQYF
size: .; D: .; J: TRBJ1-1; V: TRBV6-5; DNA: TGTGCCAGCAGTTATTCCGGGAGAACGAGCACTGAAGCTTTCTTT; CDR3: CASSYSGRTSTEAFF
size: .; D: .; J: TRBJ2-7; V: TRBV19; DNA: TGTGCCAGTACCTCAGGGGCTCTTGGGTCCTACGAGCAGTACTTC; CDR3: CASTSGALGSYEQYF
size: .; D: .; J: TRBJ2-7; V: TRBV7-8; DNA: TGTGCCAGCAGCTCCCCCCAACGACAGCTCAGCTCCTACGAGCAGTACTTC; CDR3: CASSSPQRQLSSYEQYF
size: few; D: .; J: TRBJ2-5; V: TRBV24-1; DNA: TGTGCCACCAGTGATCCAAAGGACAGACCTCAGACCCAAGAGACCCAGTACTTC; CDR3: CATSDPKDRPQTQETQYF
size: .; D: TRBD1; J: TRBJ2-7; V: TRBV19; DNA: TGTGCCAGTAGTATAGACGGGACAGGGTCTTACGAGCAGTACTTC; CDR3: CASSIDGTGSYEQYF
size: few; D: .; J: TRBJ2-2; V: TRBV4-3; DNA: TGCGCCAGCAGCCAATACTACCCCGGGGAGCTGTTTTTT; CDR3: CASSQYYPGELFF
size: .; D: .; J: TRBJ1-5; V: TRBV11-2; DNA: TGTGCCAGCAGCTTTACCCTCAGGGACAAAAGAGTCTATCAGCCCCAGCATTTT; CDR3: CASSFTLRDKRVYQPQHF
size: .; D: .; J: TRBJ2-3; V: TRBV7-9; DNA: TGTGCCAGCAGGCAGGGGTCCCAAGGCACAGATACGCAGTATTTT; CDR3: CASRQGSQGTDTQYF
size: .; D: .; J: TRBJ2-5; V: TRBV20-1; DNA: TGCAGTGCTAGTGGGAGGCGCCAAGAGACCCAGTACTTC; CDR3: CSASGRRQETQYF
size: .; D: TRBD2; J: TRBJ2-2; V: TRBV7-3; DNA: TGTGCCAGCAGCCCCGGGGCTAGCGGGGGAACCGGGGAGCTGTTTTTT; CDR3: CASSPGASGGTGELFF
size: .; D: .; J: TRBJ1-2; V: TRBV3-1/TRBV3-2; DNA: TGTGCCAGCAGCCAAGATAGCATGCTCTATGGCTACACCTTC; CDR3: CASSQDSMLYGYTF
size: .; D: .; J: TRBJ2-5; V: TRBV5-6; DNA: TGTGCCAGCAGCCAAACGAGTCCCGAAACCTCCCAAGAGACCCAGTACTTC; CDR3: CASSQTSPETSQETQYF
size: .; D: TRBD2; J: TRBJ2-3; V: TRBV6-2/TRBV6-3; DNA: TGTGCCAGCAGCTGGTCGGGACTAGCGGGGGATACGCAGTATTTT; CDR3: CASSWSGLAGDTQYF
size: .; D: .; J: TRBJ2-7; V: TRBV6-2/TRBV6-3; DNA: TGTGCCAGCAGTTACTATCCGGATCCTAGACCCTCCTACGAGCAGTACTTC; CDR3: CASSYYPDPRPSYEQYF
size: .; D: TRBD2; J: TRBJ2-3; V: TRBV4-3; DNA: TGCGCCAGCAGCCCCCTGAGGGATAGCGGGGGGGCTGGAGATACGCAGTATTTT; CDR3: CASSPLRDSGGAGDTQYF
size: .; D: .; J: TRBJ2-5; V: TRBV5-5; DNA: TGTGCCAGCAGCTTGGTTTCCCTCGGAGGGGAGACCCAGTACTTC; CDR3: CASSLVSLGGETQYF
size: .; D: TRBD2; J: TRBJ2-7; V: TRBV6-2/TRBV6-3; DNA: TGTGCCAGCAGTTACTCGTACAGCGGGGGGGCCCCCGAGCAGTACTTC; CDR3: CASSYSYSGGAPEQYF
size: .; D: TRBD1; J: TRBJ2-3; V: TRBV24-1; DNA: TGTGCCACCAGTGGCAAACTCGGGACAGTTAGCACAGATACGCAGTATTTT; CDR3: CATSGKLGTVSTDTQYF
size: .; D: .; J: TRBJ1-6; V: TRBV4-1; DNA: TGCGCCAGCAGCCAAGAACCACAGCAAATTAATTCACCCCTCCACTTT; CDR3: CASSQEPQQINSPLHF
size: .; D: .; J: TRBJ1-1; V: TRBV2; DNA: TGTGCCAGCAGTGCCGCTGCCGGACAGATTGAGGGCACTGAAGCTTTCTTT; CDR3: CASSAAAGQIEGTEAFF
size: .; D: .; J: TRBJ2-7; V: TRBV7-2; DNA: TGTGCCAGCAGCTTAGTTTTTGGCGGTTCCTACGAGCAGTACTTC; CDR3: CASSLVFGGSYEQYF
size: .; D: .; J: TRBJ1-2; V: TRBV30; DNA: TGTGCCTGGAGTGTACCCGGCGGGAGGGACTATGGCTACACCTTC; CDR3: CAWSVPGGRDYGYTF
size: .; D: .; J: TRBJ2-7; V: TRBV3-1/TRBV3-2; DNA: TGTGCCAGCAGCCCCGACGCGGAACTCTACGAGCAGTACTTC; CDR3: CASSPDAELYEQYF
size: few; D: .; J: TRBJ1-5; V: TRBV2; DNA: TGTGCCAGCAGCTCAAGCATTAATCAGCCCCAGCATTTT; CDR3: CASSSSINQPQHF
size: .; D: TRBD1; J: TRBJ1-3; V: TRBV9; DNA: TGTGCCAGCAGCGTTCGACAGGGAACTTCTGGAAACACCATATATTTT; CDR3: CASSVRQGTSGNTIYF
size: .; D: TRBD1; J: TRBJ2-1; V: TRBV7-2; DNA: TGTGCCAGCAGCTTAGCGCCGCTCCGGGACAGGGGGGTAAATGAGCAGTTCTTC; CDR3: CASSLAPLRDRGVNEQFF
size: .; D: .; J: TRBJ2-7; V: TRBV6-2/TRBV6-3; DNA: TGTGCCAGCAGCGAAGCATACGAGCAGTACTTC; CDR3: CASSEAYEQYF
size: .; D: TRBD1; J: TRBJ2-7; V: TRBV4-3; DNA: TGCGCCAGCAGCCAATCGACAGGGGGCAACGAGCAGTACTTC; CDR3: CASSQSTGGNEQYF
size: .; D: .; J: TRBJ1-2; V: TRBV4-1; DNA: TGCGCCAGCAGCCAAGAAATCGGAACTAGCTATGGCTACACCTTC; CDR3: CASSQEIGTSYGYTF
size: once; D: TRBD2; J: TRBJ2-1; V: TRBV14; DNA: TGTGCCAGCAGCCAGAGCCTAGCGGGACGTGGGAATGAGCAGTTCTTC; CDR3: CASSQSLAGRGNEQFF
size: once; D: TRBD1; J: TRBJ2-7; V: TRBV12-3/TRBV12-4; DNA: TGTGCCAGCAGTTCGACAGGGTTCTACGAGCAGTACTTC; CDR3: CASSSTGFYEQYF
size: .; D: .; J: TRBJ2-5; V: TRBV6-5; DNA: TGTGCCAGCGCGACTGGAGAGACCCAGTACTTC; CDR3: CASATGETQYF